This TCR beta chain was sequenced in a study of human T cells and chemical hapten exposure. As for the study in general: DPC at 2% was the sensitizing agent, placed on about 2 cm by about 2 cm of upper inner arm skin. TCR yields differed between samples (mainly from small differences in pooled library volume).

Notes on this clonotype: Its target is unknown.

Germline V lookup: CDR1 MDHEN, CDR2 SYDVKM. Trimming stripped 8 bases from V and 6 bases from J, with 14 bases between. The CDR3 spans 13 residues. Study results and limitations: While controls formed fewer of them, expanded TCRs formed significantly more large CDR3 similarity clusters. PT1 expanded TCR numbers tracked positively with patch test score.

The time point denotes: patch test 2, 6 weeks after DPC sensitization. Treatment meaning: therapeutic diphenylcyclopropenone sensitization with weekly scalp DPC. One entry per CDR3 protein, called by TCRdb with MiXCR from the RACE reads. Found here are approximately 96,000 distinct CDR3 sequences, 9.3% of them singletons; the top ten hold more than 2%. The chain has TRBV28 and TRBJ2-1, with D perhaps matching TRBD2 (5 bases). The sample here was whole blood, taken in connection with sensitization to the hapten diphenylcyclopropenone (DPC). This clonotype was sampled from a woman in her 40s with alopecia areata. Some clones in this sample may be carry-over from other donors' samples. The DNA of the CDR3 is TGTGCCAGCGAGGGATATGTCTCCAATGAGCAGTTCTTC. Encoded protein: CASEGYVSNEQFF.